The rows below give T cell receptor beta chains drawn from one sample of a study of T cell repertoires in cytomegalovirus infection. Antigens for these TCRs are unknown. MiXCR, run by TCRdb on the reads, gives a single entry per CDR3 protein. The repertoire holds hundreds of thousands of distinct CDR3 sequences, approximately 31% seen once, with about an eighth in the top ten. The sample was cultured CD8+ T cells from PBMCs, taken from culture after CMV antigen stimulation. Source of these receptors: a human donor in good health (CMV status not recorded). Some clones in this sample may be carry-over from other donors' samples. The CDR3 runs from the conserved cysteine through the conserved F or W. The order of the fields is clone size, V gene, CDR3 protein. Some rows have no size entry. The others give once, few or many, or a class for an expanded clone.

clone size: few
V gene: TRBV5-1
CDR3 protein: CASSTGGGSNTGELFF

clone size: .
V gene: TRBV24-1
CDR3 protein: CATSDWTGSGEAFF

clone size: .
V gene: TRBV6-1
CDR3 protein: CASSAGTGYKSTEAFF

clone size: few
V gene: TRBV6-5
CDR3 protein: CASTPGGPYNEQFF

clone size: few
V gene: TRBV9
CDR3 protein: CASSYHREDSPLHF

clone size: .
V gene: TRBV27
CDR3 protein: CASSLSAGLDTGELFF

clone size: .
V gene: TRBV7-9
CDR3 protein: CASSLRQGDTDTQYF

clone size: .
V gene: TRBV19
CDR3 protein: CASSRDRDVFEKLFF

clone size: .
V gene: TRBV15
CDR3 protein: CATSREFNDEQFF

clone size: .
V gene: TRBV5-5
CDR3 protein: CARVRGAGTGELFF

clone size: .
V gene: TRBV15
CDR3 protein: CATRNTDTNTGELFF

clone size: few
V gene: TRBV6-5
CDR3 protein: CASSYSGTWDEQYF

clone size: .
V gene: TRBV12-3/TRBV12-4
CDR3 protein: CASSLTRDRLLPSEQFF

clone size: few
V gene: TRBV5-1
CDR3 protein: CASNRGWGQPTDTQYF

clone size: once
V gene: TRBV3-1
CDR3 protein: CASSPLPRQGNEQFF

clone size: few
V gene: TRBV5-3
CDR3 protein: CASSSRAWRVGEETQYF

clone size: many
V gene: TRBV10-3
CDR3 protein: CAIGRGGNQPQHF

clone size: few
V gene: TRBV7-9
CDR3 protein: CASSPPGPLLGEKLFF

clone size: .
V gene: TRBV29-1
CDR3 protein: CSVDMSGNTGELFF

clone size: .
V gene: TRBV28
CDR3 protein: CASSLSLYEQFF

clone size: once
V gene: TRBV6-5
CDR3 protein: CASSSDTAPGELFF

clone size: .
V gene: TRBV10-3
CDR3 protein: CALAGGLDNEQFF

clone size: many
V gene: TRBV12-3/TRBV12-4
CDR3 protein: CASTLGGLAGPSSYNEQFF

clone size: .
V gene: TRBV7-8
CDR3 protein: CASSYGGTAEAFF

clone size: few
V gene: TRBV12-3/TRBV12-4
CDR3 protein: CASRRLAGGITGELFF

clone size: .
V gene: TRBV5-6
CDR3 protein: CASRSDREGYGYTF

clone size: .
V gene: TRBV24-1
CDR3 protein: CATSDLDLRRGPGTPEAFF

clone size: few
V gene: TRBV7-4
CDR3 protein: CASSLPAGGHEQYF

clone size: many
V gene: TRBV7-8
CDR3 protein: CASSLQLGGANTGELFF

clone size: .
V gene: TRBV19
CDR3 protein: CASSINGGPVPEAFF

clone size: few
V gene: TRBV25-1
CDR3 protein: CASNKYPYGYTF

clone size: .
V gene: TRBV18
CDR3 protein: CASSPWRQVAAMNTGELFF

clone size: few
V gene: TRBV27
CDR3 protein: CASSLSFGDEDQPQHF

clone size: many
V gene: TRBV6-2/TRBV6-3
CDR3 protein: CASKDASRSTYEQFF

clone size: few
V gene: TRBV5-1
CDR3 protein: CASSGGDSKYNEQFF

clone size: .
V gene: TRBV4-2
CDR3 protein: CASSEWTLDRVRSEQYF

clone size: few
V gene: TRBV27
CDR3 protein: CASSPLFISGAKNDEQYF

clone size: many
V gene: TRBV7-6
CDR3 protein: CASSLGEDSTEAFF

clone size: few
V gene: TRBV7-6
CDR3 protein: CAIHRITTDTQYF

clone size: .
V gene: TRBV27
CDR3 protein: CASTPESGWETQYF

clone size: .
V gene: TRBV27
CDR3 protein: CANSLSSGETSTDTQYF

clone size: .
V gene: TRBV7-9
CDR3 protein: CASSHVGRPRDEPYAFF

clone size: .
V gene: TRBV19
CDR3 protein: CASSPFDSSNQPQHF

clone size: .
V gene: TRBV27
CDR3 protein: CASSPTPNSGNTIYF

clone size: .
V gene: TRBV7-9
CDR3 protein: CASSWGSGIHTEAFF

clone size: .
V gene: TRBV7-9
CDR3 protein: CASIGVESLVHEQFF

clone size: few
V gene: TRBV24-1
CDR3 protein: CATSFGQGWNNEQFF

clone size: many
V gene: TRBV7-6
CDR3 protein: CASSLAGQGGEGQYF

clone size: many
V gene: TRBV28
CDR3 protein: CASNRLINSEQYF

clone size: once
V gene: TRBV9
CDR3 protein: CASSGRTASTDTQYF

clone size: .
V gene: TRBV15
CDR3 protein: CATTIGEDSYEQYF

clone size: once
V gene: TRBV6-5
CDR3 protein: CASSSTTGVGDEQYF

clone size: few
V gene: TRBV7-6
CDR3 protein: CASSFRSEAFF

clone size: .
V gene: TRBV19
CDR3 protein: CASSIGRRQGGTEAFF